These 28 T cell receptor beta chains share one sample of origin, sequenced in a study of blood T cells in healthy people across ages. PCR was performed a second time for 7 to 11 cycles using a sample-barcoded 5' primer and a J-beta primer mix. TCRdb re-called the 5' RACE reads through MiXCR, storing one row per CDR3 protein. The sample lists 700,000 or so distinct CDR3 sequences; 22% were seen once. The sequenced sample consisted of blood. These receptors all stem from a man aged 70 or older in good health.

The chain combines TRBV20-1 with TRBJ2-7; perhaps TRBD2 as D (5 bases). Per the germline V gene, CDR1 is DFQATT and CDR2 is SNEGSKA (reference sequence). V was pared by 0 bases and J by 0 bases, with 15 bases between. CDR3 length: 16 amino acids. The CDR3 is CSARDVGEGDSYEQYF. Here the CDR3 DNA reads TGCAGTGCTAGAGACGTAGGTGAGGGAGACTCCTACGAGCAGTACTTC.

This clonotype was observed at least ten times. The chain links TRBV7-9 to TRBJ1-2; the D gene is possibly TRBD1 (6 bases). This CDR3 comprises 16 residues. V lost 1 base and J 7 bases, leaving 19 bases between the germline ends. CDR1 is SEHNR and CDR2 is FQNEAQ in the germline V gene (reference sequence). The CDR3 region is CASSLGPEWGRGGYTF. The CDR3 nucleotides read TGTGCCAGCAGCTTAGGACCGGAATGGGGGCGCGGTGGCTACACCTTC.

A few counts support this clonotype. This chain connects TRBV7-2 to TRBJ1-2; maybe TRBD1 (5 bases). The CDR3 contains 17 residues. Germline values: CDR1 SGHTA, CDR2 FQGNSA. The V end lost 2 bases, the J end lost 4 bases, and 20 bases lay between the germline ends. The CDR3 loop reads CASSLPTAAIGGYGYTF. The DNA for the CDR3 is TGTGCCAGCAGCTTACCTACGGCAGCTATTGGGGGCTATGGCTACACCTTC.

This clonotype appeared a few times. The V gene is TRBV14, the J gene TRBJ2-5, with D uncertain. Germline-derived CDR1 and CDR2 are SGHDN and FVKESK. The V gene lost 2 bases and the J gene lost 0 bases, with 10 bases spanning the gap. There are 15 residues in the CDR3. The CDR3 DNA is TGTGCCAGCAGCCAAATCTTGAACTACCAAGAGACCCAGTACTTC. As protein: CASSQILNYQETQYF.

This clonotype was seen only once. This chain joins TRBV14 and TRBJ2-1; 7 bases agree with TRBD2. This CDR3 spans 16 amino acids. From germline, CDR1 is SGHDN and CDR2 FVKESK. With 5 bases clipped from V and 4 bases from J, the junction kept 11 bases outside the gene matches. The CDR3 DNA reads TGTGCCAGCAGCTCTTGGTTCGGGGGGTTATACAATGAGCAGTTCTTC. This sequence encodes CASSSWFGGLYNEQFF.

This clonotype was picked up a small number of times. V usage is TRBV5-1 and J usage is TRBJ1-5; the match to TRBD1 covers 7 bases. The CDR3 runs to 14 residues. The germline V gene has CDR1 SGHRS and CDR2 YFSETQ. The J segment lost 5 bases and the V segment lost 0 bases, leaving 2 bases of the junction unmatched. DNA of the CDR3: TGCGCCAGCAGCTTGGGGGACAGTCATCAGCCCCAGCATTTT. Translating gives CASSLGDSHQPQHF.

The J gene is TRBJ1-5, the V gene TRBV20-1, with D unresolved. The V end was cut by 1 base, the J end by 5 bases, with 9 bases between. The length of the CDR3 is 13 residues. CDR1 and CDR2 from the germline V gene are DFQATT and SNEGSKA (reference sequence). The CDR3 sequence is CSARASGDQPQHF. The CDR3 DNA is TGCAGTGCTAGAGCCTCCGGAGATCAGCCCCAGCATTTT.

This clonotype appeared many times. The chain has TRBV28 and TRBJ2-2; D possibly corresponds to TRBD2 (5 bases). This CDR3 is 16 amino acids long. V shed 2 bases and J shed 0 bases, with 10 bases lying between them. Germline V gene data show CDR1 as MDHEN and CDR2 as SYDVKM. The DNA for the CDR3 is TGTGCCAGCAGTTTACGGGGAAACCCGAACACCGGGGAGCTGTTTTTT. This codes for CASSLRGNPNTGELFF.

This clonotype has more than one count but fewer than ten. The chain joins TRBV10-3 to TRBJ1-2, with D hard to call. V lost 1 base to trimming and J lost 2 bases, with 8 bases between them. The germline gives CDR1 ENHRY, CDR2 SYGVKD. The CDR3 extends over 14 amino acids. CDR3 coding DNA: TGTGCCATCAGTGAGTTGGCGGAAAACTATGGCTACACCTTC. It codes for CAISELAENYGYTF.

V is TRBV9 and J is TRBJ1-1; the D gene is possibly TRBD1 (5 bases). V shed 4 bases and J shed 6 bases, with 16 bases lying between them. CDR1 and CDR2 from the germline V gene are SGDLS and YYNGEE. The CDR3 is 14 residues long. The CDR3 bases are TGTGCCAGCAGCCCAGTGGGGGGTAGGGCTGAAGCTTTCTTT. Protein sequence: CASSPVGGRAEAFF. Together with reference TRBV9 and TRBJ1-1, the CDR3 gives the full variable domain: DSGVTQTPKHLITATGQRVTLRCSPRSGDLSVYWYQQSLDQGLQFLIQYYNGEERAKGNILERFSAQQFPDLHSELNLSSLELGDSALYFCASSPVGGRAEAFFGQGTRLTVV.

The chain joins TRBV20-1 to TRBJ1-6, with D maybe TRBD1 (5 bases). Germline loops: CDR1 DFQATT, CDR2 SNEGSKA (reference sequence). The CDR3 length is 17 residues. V gave up 3 bases and J gave up 5 bases, with 20 bases separating them. This CDR3 is CSASSPIGAGNNSPLHF. The CDR3 DNA follows: TGCAGTGCTAGTTCCCCCATAGGGGCAGGGAATAATTCACCCCTCCACTTT.

This clonotype has only a few counts. The chain joins TRBV29-1 to TRBJ1-1; D gene unclear. Deletions cut 5 bases from V and 8 bases from J, with 15 bases between. There are 12 residues in the CDR3. Per the germline V gene, CDR1 is SQVTM and CDR2 is ANQGSEA. The CDR3 here is CSVSTGNAEAFF. The DNA for the CDR3 is TGCAGCGTTTCAACCGGGAATGCGGAAGCTTTCTTT.

This clonotype was counted a few times. V is TRBV20-1 and J is TRBJ2-1, with 12 nucleotides matching TRBD2. This CDR3 comprises 15 residues. The junction had 12 bases not matched to a gene; V was cut back by 5 bases and J by 10 bases. From germline, CDR1 is DFQATT and CDR2 SNEGSKA (reference sequence). The CDR3 loop is CSAPRSSGRGGEQFF. Written as DNA, the CDR3 is TGCAGTGCTCCTAGGTCTAGCGGGAGGGGAGGAGAGCAGTTCTTC.

The sample holds a few counts of this clonotype. V and J are TRBV11-2 and TRBJ2-4; 10 nucleotides align to TRBD1. Germline loops: CDR1 SGHAT, CDR2 FQNNGV. V was pared by 5 bases and J by 9 bases, with 7 bases of the junction left unmatched. This CDR3 region has 14 residues. This CDR3 reads CASSPETGGIIQYF. The CDR3 region has the DNA TGTGCCAGCAGCCCGGAGACAGGGGGCATCATTCAGTACTTC.

J is TRBJ1-2 and V is TRBV20-1; possibly TRBD1 for D (5 bases). V shed 3 bases and J shed 1 base, with 12 bases lying between them. The length of the CDR3 is 14 residues. Germline-derived CDR1 and CDR2 are DFQATT and SNEGSKA (reference sequence). The CDR3 DNA sequence: TGCAGTGCTAGCGACCGACAGAGTAACTATGGCTACACCTTC. Translated: CSASDRQSNYGYTF.

Comment on this clonotype: The germline gene is not matched at one end of the junction; a read error may be the cause. This chain connects TRBV24-1 to TRBJ2-7, with TRBD1 matching 7 bases. Germline lookup yields CDR1 KGHDR and CDR2 SFDVKD. There are 14 residues in the CDR3. CDR3 bases: TGTGCCACCACCAAAAGGACAGGTCCCCTCGAGCAGTGCTTC. Translating gives CATTKRTGPLEQCF.

The chain carries TRBV20-1 and TRBJ2-3; D ambiguous. Germline CDR1 DFQATT, CDR2 SNEGSKA (reference sequence). Trimming pared 5 bases from V and 1 base from J, leaving 10 bases between. This CDR3 contains 13 residues. In DNA, the CDR3 is TGCAGTGCTCCGGAGTGGGGCACAGATACGCAGTATTTT. It yields the protein CSAPEWGTDTQYF.

In this sample, this clonotype turned up a few times. The chain recombines TRBV7-9 with TRBJ2-1, with a possible D match to TRBD1 (5 bases). The DNA end lines up better with TRBJ2-7; the J call may be wrong. This CDR3 has 13 amino acids. CDR1 and CDR2 from the germline V gene are SEHNR and FQNEAQ (reference sequence). CDR3 amino acids: CASSLRARDEQYF. The CDR3 nucleotides are TGTGCCAGCAGCCTCAGGGCTAGGGACGAGCAGTACTTC.

This clonotype appeared a few times. The chain is built from TRBV20-1 and TRBJ2-4; 8 nucleotides agree with TRBD2. Per germline, CDR1 DFQATT and CDR2 SNEGSKA (reference sequence). V lost 5 bases and J lost 0; bases outside the gene matches: 9. The CDR3 runs to 16 residues. The CDR3 DNA reads as TGCAGTGCTCCACCCGGGGGGGGCCTAGCCAAAAACATTCAGTACTTC. It encodes CSAPPGGGLAKNIQYF.

This clonotype was counted between two and nine times. The chain carries TRBV11-2 and TRBJ2-7, with D tentatively TRBD2 (5 bases). V shed 2 bases and J shed 1 base, with 9 bases lying between them. The CDR3 covers 14 residues. Germline V lookup: CDR1 SGHAT, CDR2 FQNNGV. The CDR3 spells CASSLFSGSYEQYV. CDR3 DNA sequence: TGTGCCAGCAGCTTATTCAGCGGATCCTACGAGCAGTACGTC.

The V gene is TRBV28, the J gene TRBJ2-1; no definite D call. The CDR3 extends over 13 amino acids. V dropped 10 bases and J dropped 5 bases, with 15 bases sitting between them. Germline CDR1 is MDHEN and CDR2 is SYDVKM. The CDR3 nucleotides read TGTGCCAACCCGGACCCCACTCACAATGAGCAGTTCTTC. Amino acids: CANPDPTHNEQFF.

Only a few counts were recorded for this clonotype. This chain joins TRBV5-1 and TRBJ1-6; D possibly corresponds to TRBD1 (5 bases). This CDR3 spans 16 amino acids. The V end was cut by 4 bases, the J end by 9 bases, with 20 bases between. From germline, CDR1 is SGHRS and CDR2 YFSETQ. CDR3: CASSASHDSPFSPLHF. As DNA, the CDR3 is TGCGCCAGCAGCGCCTCACATGACAGCCCGTTTTCACCCCTCCACTTT.

CDR3 bases: TGTGCCAGCAGCCAAGGGACAGCTCCCTACGAGCAGTACTTC. Translation: CASSQGTAPYEQYF. The chain joins TRBV7-6 to TRBJ2-7; 7 bases line up with TRBD1. The trim removed 5 bases at V and 2 bases at J, leaving 6 bases unmatched. Per the germline V gene, CDR1 is SGHVS and CDR2 is FNYEAQ. The CDR3 totals 14 residues.

V gene TRBV4-3 combines with J gene TRBJ2-4; 10 bases fit TRBD2. Germline assignment: CDR1 LGHNA and CDR2 YSLEER. The CDR3 has 20 amino acids. With 1 base clipped from V and 1 base from J, the junction kept 13 bases outside the gene matches. CDR3: CASSQVTSGTTGGAKNIQYF. In nucleotides, the CDR3 is TGCGCCAGCAGCCAAGTCACTAGCGGGACCACGGGGGGGGCCAAAAACATTCAGTACTTC.

In this sample, this clonotype turned up many times. Here the CDR3 DNA reads TGTGCCAGCAGCTTATCCAGAGCGACTGAAGCTTTCTTT. This encodes CASSLSRATEAFF. This chain connects TRBV7-9 to TRBJ1-1; D is unclear. This CDR3 region has 13 residues. From germline, CDR1 is SEHNR and CDR2 FQNEAQ (reference sequence). V was clipped by 2 bases and J by 5 bases, with 9 bases between them.

This chain uses TRBV11-3 with TRBJ2-7; 9 nucleotides align to TRBD1. Germline CDR1 and CDR2: SGHNT and YENEEA. This CDR3 spans 16 amino acids. V shed 5 bases, J shed 1 base, and the junction held 9 bases outside the gene matches. The CDR3 DNA follows: TGTGCCAGCAGCAGCAGACAGGGGGTAAAGTCCTACGAGCAGTACGTC. This encodes CASSSRQGVKSYEQYV.

The chain combines TRBV28 with TRBJ2-3, with D hard to call. Germline V CDR1 and CDR2: MDHEN, SYDVKM. Trimming cost V 3 bases and J 1 base, with 8 bases left between them. This CDR3 region has 14 residues. Here the CDR3 DNA reads TGTGCCAGCAGTTTCAGGAGTGGCACAGATACGCAGTATTTT. Its protein is CASSFRSGTDTQYF.

At least ten counts were recorded for this clonotype. The chain couples TRBV12-3 or TRBV12-4 to TRBJ2-1; no definite D call. The CDR3 extends over 10 amino acids. Trimming shortened V by 3 bases and J by 9 bases, and 3 bases separated the two germline ends. The CDR3, as DNA: TGTGCCAGCAGTTTTTCTGAGCAGTTCTTC. It translates to CASSFSEQFF.